Below are 23 T cell receptor beta chains sequenced from a single sample in a study of human thymus T cells. Resections removed during corrective heart surgery provided the thymus tissue used. Some clones are missing from TCRdb's copy, which holds only in-frame ones; the method was immunoSEQ multiplex PCR. Of about 78,000 clones in the sample, roughly 97% were seen once. The specimen was thymus tissue. The origin of the receptors is a boy under three years old with a congenital heart defect but otherwise immunologically healthy.

The chain combines TRBV9 with TRBJ2-3; 7 nucleotides align to TRBD1. Germline-derived CDR1 and CDR2 are SGDLS and YYNGEE. The CDR3 contains 19 residues. Losses at the gene ends were 3 bases for V and 6 bases for J; bases not matched to a gene: 22. CDR3 coding DNA: TGTGCCAGCAGCGCACATCGACAGGGTGCGATTTTAATTTCGGATACGCAGTATTTT. Its translation is CASSAHRQGAILISDTQYF.

The CDR3 nucleotides are TGTGCCAGCACCGACAGGGGGCCCTACAATGAGCAGTTCTTC. It translates to CASTDRGPYNEQFF. V usage is TRBV6-1 and J usage is TRBJ2-1; 10 nucleotides line up with TRBD1. The length of the CDR3 is 14 residues. With 7 bases clipped from V and 2 bases from J, the junction kept 2 bases outside the gene matches. Germline CDR1 and CDR2: MNHNS and SASEGT.

CDR3 protein: CAIRKRGRTTDTQYF. CDR3 nucleotides: TGTGCCATCAGAAAGCGGGGGAGAACCACAGATACGCAGTATTTT. V and J are TRBV2 and TRBJ2-3, with 8 bases that match TRBD2. V lost 10 bases and J lost 2; bases outside the gene matches: 11. The CDR3 totals 15 residues. The V gene's germline CDR1 is SNHLY and CDR2 FYNNEI.

The chain recombines TRBV4-3 with TRBJ1-2; D gene ambiguous. The germline V and J ends were trimmed by 1 base and 4 bases, with 10 bases remaining between them. Per germline, CDR1 LGHNA and CDR2 YSLEER. CDR3 size: 14 residues. DNA for the CDR3: TGCGCCAGCAGCCAAGGTCTCCAGCTCTATGGCTACACCTTC. It yields the protein CASSQGLQLYGYTF.

This chain connects TRBV27 to TRBJ2-3; 10 positions match TRBD1. Germline assignment: CDR1 MNHEY and CDR2 SMNVEV (reference sequence). This CDR3 contains 17 residues. J lost 2 bases, V lost 5 bases, and 10 bases had no gene match. The CDR3, as DNA: TGTGCCAGCAGTCCGCGACCGGGACAGGGGCACACAGATACGCAGTATTTT. This gives the protein CASSPRPGQGHTDTQYF.

This chain joins TRBV5-1 and TRBJ2-3; unclear D gene. CDR3 length: 13 amino acids. Trimming shortened V by 4 bases and J by 2 bases, and 8 bases separated the two germline ends. Germline assignment: CDR1 SGHRS and CDR2 YFSETQ. The CDR3 bases are TGCGCCAGCAGCCCCCGCCACACAGATACGCAGTATTTT. This sequence encodes CASSPRHTDTQYF.

The chain links TRBV7-2 to TRBJ2-3; a possible D gene is TRBD1 (6 bases). Germline CDR1 SGHTA, CDR2 FQGNSA. The CDR3 has 15 amino acids. With 4 bases removed from V and 5 bases from J, the gap between germline ends came to 16 bases. The CDR3 region has the DNA TGTGCCAGCAGCTCGGAGGCGACAGGAAGAGATACGCAGTATTTT. This translates into CASSSEATGRDTQYF.

The rearrangement joins TRBV6-1 to TRBJ1-5; 9 bases map to TRBD1. The CDR3 is 17 amino acids. The V and J ends lost 4 bases and 0 bases, in that order; junction bases with no gene match: 7. CDR1 and CDR2 (germline): MNHNS, SASEGT. The CDR3, as DNA: TGTGCCAGCAGTGGCCGGGACAGGGATTATAGCAATCAGCCCCAGCATTTT. The encoded protein is CASSGRDRDYSNQPQHF.

J is TRBJ2-2 and V is TRBV19; D not resolved. The CDR3 runs to 17 residues. With 9 bases removed from V and 5 bases from J, the gap between germline ends came to 25 bases. The germline V gene encodes CDR1 LNHDA and CDR2 SQIVND (reference sequence). The CDR3 DNA reads TGTGCCAGCTCCGAATTAACCGGGCCCCGGTGGACCGGGGAGCTGTTTTTT. Encoded protein: CASSELTGPRWTGELFF.

In its sample, this clone was seen once. The V and J genes are TRBV5-1 and TRBJ1-2; the D gene is possibly TRBD1 (5 bases). Deletions cut 3 bases from V and 8 bases from J, with 14 bases between. This CDR3 spans 13 amino acids. Germline V gives CDR1 SGHRS, CDR2 YFSETQ. The CDR3 DNA reads as TGCGCCAGCAGCTGGGGGGACCCACACGGCTACACCTTC. Translation gives CASSWGDPHGYTF.

This chain connects TRBV7-6 to TRBJ2-7; 7 positions agree with TRBD1. The CDR3 runs 17 residues. The V and J ends lost 0 bases and 0 bases, in that order; junction bases with no gene match: 8. CDR1 is SGHVS and CDR2 is FNYEAQ in the germline V gene. The CDR3 sequence is CASSLAYEQGNSYEQYF. The CDR3 coding sequence is TGTGCCAGCAGCTTAGCGTATGAACAGGGGAACTCCTACGAGCAGTACTTC.

The rearrangement uses TRBV7-2 and TRBJ2-3; TRBD2 might be the D (6 bases). V dropped 4 bases and J dropped 1 base, with 9 bases sitting between them. Germline V gene lookup returns CDR1 SGHTA and CDR2 FQGNSA. This CDR3 is 14 amino acids long. CDR3 DNA sequence: TGTGCCAGCAGCTCGCCGGGGGGCACAGATACGCAGTATTTT. Encoded protein: CASSSPGGTDTQYF.

The chain recombines TRBV11-2 with TRBJ1-3; D remains ambiguous. Trimming removed 0 bases at V and 0 bases at J, with 9 bases between. The CDR3 runs to 16 residues. The germline V gene has CDR1 SGHAT and CDR2 FQNNGV. In nucleotides, the CDR3 is TGTGCCAGCAGCTTAGACGGACGGGACTCTGGAAACACCATATATTTT. Translation: CASSLDGRDSGNTIYF.

The rearrangement links TRBV7-2 to TRBJ1-6; 9 nucleotides line up with TRBD1. Trimming took 5 bases from V and 7 from J; bases not matched to a gene: 9. In germline, CDR1 is SGHTA, CDR2 FQGNSA. CDR3 size: 16 residues. The CDR3: CASSPRTGVSNSPLHF. CDR3 bases: TGTGCCAGCAGCCCTAGGACAGGGGTGTCGAATTCACCCCTCCACTTT.

The CDR3 DNA sequence: TGTGCCAGCAGCCTGGGGAGGGTTGAGGAAGCGGGAGGGCCGGATACAGATGAGCAGTTCTTC. Its protein is CASSLGRVEEAGGPDTDEQFF. This chain joins TRBV9 and TRBJ2-1, with 10 bases lining up with TRBD2. Germline-derived CDR1 and CDR2 are SGDLS and YYNGEE. This CDR3 comprises 21 residues. J was trimmed by 8 bases and V by 4 bases; bases with no gene match: 27.

The chain has TRBV5-1 and TRBJ2-1, with D uncertain. CDR3 size: 14 residues. Deletions cut 2 bases from V and 10 bases from J, with 16 bases between. Germline V gene sequence: CDR1 SGHRS, CDR2 YFSETQ. The CDR3 spells CASSLFADLREQFF. Here the CDR3 DNA reads TGCGCCAGCAGCTTATTTGCGGACCTTCGCGAGCAGTTCTTC.

V and J are TRBV4-1 and TRBJ2-4, with 8 bases identical to TRBD2. Trimming removed 2 bases from V and 8 bases from J; junction bases left unmatched: 8. Germline V gene lookup returns CDR1 MGHRA and CDR2 YSYEKL. The CDR3 is 15 residues long. CDR3 loop: CASSQRLGAGDIQYF. CDR3 sequence (DNA): TGCGCCAGCAGCCAAAGGCTAGGAGCGGGGGACATTCAGTACTTC.

The chain uses TRBV6-6 and TRBJ1-5; 7 bases match TRBD1. Looked up from germline, CDR1 is MNHNY and CDR2 is SVGAGI (reference sequence). The V gene end was trimmed by 6 bases and the J gene end by 2 bases; junction bases not matched to a gene: 10. The CDR3 runs 16 residues. CDR3 bases: TGTGCCAGCAGCTCCCACAGGGGAATAGGCAATCAGCCCCAGCATTTT. This encodes CASSSHRGIGNQPQHF.

The genes are TRBV6-4 and TRBJ1-1, with D hard to call. Germline-derived CDR1 and CDR2 are MRHNA and SNTAGT. The CDR3 loop spans 13 amino acids. The V end lost 2 bases, the J end lost 1 base, and 5 bases lay between the germline ends. CDR3 DNA: TGTGCCAGCAGTGACGAACCGAACACTGAAGCTTTCTTT. It translates to CASSDEPNTEAFF.

The chain joins TRBV5-1 to TRBJ1-2; D gene ambiguous. Per the germline V gene, CDR1 is SGHRS and CDR2 is YFSETQ. The CDR3 sequence is 14 residues long. The ends were cut back, 7 bases at V and 0 bases at J, with 13 bases in the middle. The CDR3 loop reads CASARLRANYGYTF. The DNA for the CDR3 is TGCGCCAGCGCTCGACTGCGGGCTAACTATGGCTACACCTTC.

The chain links TRBV6-1 to TRBJ1-1; D possibly corresponds to TRBD1 (6 bases). Looked up from germline, CDR1 is MNHNS and CDR2 is SASEGT. The V and J ends lost 2 bases and 4 bases respectively, with 11 bases between them. This CDR3 has 14 amino acids. The CDR3 spells CASSERGVGTEAFF. DNA for the CDR3: TGTGCCAGCAGTGAAAGGGGGGTAGGCACTGAAGCTTTCTTT.

This sequence joins TRBV4-3 and TRBJ2-2; perhaps TRBD1 as D (5 bases). Per the germline V gene, CDR1 is LGHNA and CDR2 is YSLEER. The CDR3 runs 14 residues. Trimming stripped 3 bases from V and 6 bases from J, with 11 bases between. CDR3 bases: TGCGCCAGCAGCCACGCCCAGGGTGCCGGGGAGCTGTTTTTT. It codes for CASSHAQGAGELFF.

V usage is TRBV14 and J usage is TRBJ1-1; maybe TRBD1 (5 bases). V was pared by 0 bases and J by 1 base, with 15 bases between. Germline V gene sequence: CDR1 SGHDN, CDR2 FVKESK. The CDR3 consists of 17 residues. CDR3 in DNA: TGTGCCAGCAGCCAAGATATGGGGGACGGAGCGAACACTGAAGCTTTCTTT. Translation gives CASSQDMGDGANTEAFF.